This is a list of T cell receptor beta chains from one sample in a study of T cells of healthy individuals. One entry per CDR3 protein results from TCRdb running MiXCR on the 5' RACE reads. Among roughly 87,000 distinct CDR3 sequences, under 20% were seen once, and the ten largest hold 6.2%. The receptors originated from a human donor in good health. CDR3s include the opening cysteine and the closing phenylalanine or tryptophan. The D gene is left open where the match is weak. Clone size is given for some rows only: seen once, a few or many times, or a class if the clone is expanded.

17	TRBJ1-2	NA	TRBV20-1	NA	CSASHTLTLDSNYGYTF	TGCAGTGCTAGTCACACCTTGACACTCGACTCTAACTATGGCTACACCTTC
11	TRBJ2-7	NA	TRBV27	many	CASTHSYEQYF	TGTGCCAGCACTCATTCCTACGAGCAGTACTTC
13	TRBJ2-3	NA	TRBV10-3	NA	CAITRTSTDTQYF	TGTGCCATCACGCGCACTAGCACAGATACGCAGTATTTT
14	TRBJ1-5	NA	TRBV6-5	NA	CASSYRRTNQPQHF	TGTGCCAGCAGTTACAGAAGGACAAATCAGCCCCAGCATTTT
17	TRBJ2-4	TRBD2	TRBV28	NA	CASSVFGVGLAGNIQYF	TGTGCCAGCAGTGTTTTTGGGGTCGGGCTAGCGGGGAACATTCAGTACTTC
16	TRBJ1-2	NA	TRBV20-1	many	CSAPGRSYEVYYGYTF	TGCAGTGCTCCCGGCCGGTCCTACGAGGTCTACTATGGCTACACCTTC
15	TRBJ2-6	NA	TRBV7-3	many	CASSLGGSGANVLTF	TGTGCCAGCAGCTTAGGGGGCTCTGGGGCCAACGTCCTGACTTTC
12	TRBJ2-3	NA	TRBV2	many	CASSEVVDTQYF	TGTGCCAGCAGTGAGGTCGTGGATACGCAGTATTTT
15	TRBJ2-2	TRBD1	TRBV5-5	NA	CASSERPGQSGELFF	TGTGCCAGCAGCGAAAGGCCGGGACAGAGCGGGGAGCTGTTTTTT
15	TRBJ2-5	TRBD2	TRBV7-3	NA	CASSLEGLAHETQYF	TGTGCCAGCAGCTTAGAGGGACTAGCGCATGAGACCCAGTACTTC
15	TRBJ2-1	TRBD2	TRBV7-3	few	CASSLTSGGANEQFF	TGTGCCAGCAGCTTGACTAGCGGGGGGGCCAATGAGCAGTTCTTC
18	TRBJ1-2	TRBD1	TRBV4-1	many	CASSQPRKGAAGNYGYTF	TGCGCCAGCAGCCAACCCCGAAAGGGGGCGGCGGGGAACTATGGCTACACCTTC
15	TRBJ2-7	TRBD1	TRBV20-1	NA	CSAREADRVAREQYF	TGCAGTGCTAGAGAGGCGGACAGGGTTGCGCGCGAGCAGTACTTC
11	TRBJ2-5	NA	TRBV28	few	CASTLAETQYF	TGTGCCAGCACCCTAGCTGAGACCCAGTACTTC
16	TRBJ2-1	TRBD1	TRBV7-9	NA	CASSPRQGRSYNEQFF	TGTGCCAGCAGCCCAAGACAGGGCCGCTCCTACAATGAGCAGTTCTTC
15	TRBJ2-1	TRBD2	TRBV12-3/TRBV12-4	many	CASSFRTSGVNEQFF	TGTGCCAGCAGTTTTCGAACTAGCGGGGTCAATGAGCAGTTCTTC
17	TRBJ1-6	NA	TRBV7-8	few	CASSLYPPRVSNSPLHF	TGTGCCAGCAGCTTATATCCCCCGCGAGTATCTAATTCACCCCTCCACTTT
15	TRBJ2-3	NA	TRBV12-5	few	CASGLDGVSTDTQYF	TGTGCTAGTGGTTTGGACGGGGTTAGCACAGATACGCAGTATTTT
16	TRBJ2-2	TRBD2	TRBV5-4	NA	CASSSASGRNTGELFF	TGTGCCAGCAGCTCAGCTAGCGGGAGAAACACCGGGGAGCTGTTTTTT
17	TRBJ1-1	NA	TRBV7-9	many	CASSPKITGVSRTEAFF	TGTGCCAGCAGCCCCAAGATTACGGGGGTTTCGAGGACTGAAGCTTTCTTT
15	TRBJ2-5	NA	TRBV28	few	CASSLRGGLGETQYF	TGTGCCAGCAGTCTCAGGGGGGGACTGGGCGAGACCCAGTACTTC
13	TRBJ2-1	NA	TRBV29-1	NA	CSVPSDTNNEQFF	TGCAGCGTCCCAAGCGATACGAACAATGAGCAGTTCTTC
17	TRBJ2-3	TRBD2	TRBV7-2	NA	CASSFTGTRGSTDTQYF	TGTGCCAGCAGCTTCACCGGGACTAGAGGAAGCACAGATACGCAGTATTTT
16	TRBJ1-1	NA	TRBV6-2/TRBV6-3	NA	CASSPGGRGGGTEAFF	TGTGCCAGCAGCCCCGGGGGCAGGGGTGGAGGCACTGAAGCTTTCTTT
16	TRBJ2-7	TRBD1	TRBV28	NA	CASSFQPGGVIYEQYF	TGTGCCAGCAGTTTCCAACCAGGGGGCGTTATTTACGAGCAGTACTTC
15	TRBJ1-1	NA	TRBV4-2	few	CASSRGYRMNTEAFF	TGTGCCAGCAGCCGAGGTTACAGGATGAACACTGAAGCTTTCTTT
13	TRBJ2-7	NA	TRBV6-2/TRBV6-3	many	CASSYDSSYEQYF	TGTGCCAGCAGTTACGACAGCTCCTACGAGCAGTACTTC